The entry that follows covers one T cell receptor beta chain sequence. By share, this clone ranks as medium-sized (0.01 to 0.1%). Its recognized antigen is unknown. Base quality data are lacking; no much larger clone is found one base away. The library was built by means of the immunoSEQ multiplex PCR assay. TCRdb stores this immuneACCESS table with in-frame sequences only. Part of the clones is absent; in the studies checked, under half of the shortfall reflects unresolved V genes, and no reason is known for the rest. The sample records 7,500 to 8,500 clones, 60% to 75% of which are singletons. Around 42% of the sample is taken by the ten largest. Trimmed from V: 8 bases; trimmed from J: 5 bases; junction bases lacking a gene match: 5. The germline V gene (reference sequence) yields WNHNN for CDR1 and SYGVQD for CDR2. Spanning cysteine to phenylalanine, the CDR3 consists of 13 amino acids. The DNA shown is the 39-base CDR3, in frame from base 1.

The data derive from a study of tumour-infiltrating T cells in Burkitt lymphoma (dated by TCRdb to about 2020). As for the study more broadly: TCR repertoire data were correlated with clinical outcome; productive clonality predicted overall and progression-free survival, independent of established prognosticators including age at diagnosis.

Source material: tumor tissue. Here the chain combines TRBV10-1 and TRBJ2-2, with 7 central nucleotides matching TRBD2. The receptor was derived from a human donor with diffuse large B-cell lymphoma. The sequence in DNA is TGCGCCAGCCGGGACGGGAGGACCGGGGAGCTGTTTTTT. Translated, this is CASRDGRTGELFF.